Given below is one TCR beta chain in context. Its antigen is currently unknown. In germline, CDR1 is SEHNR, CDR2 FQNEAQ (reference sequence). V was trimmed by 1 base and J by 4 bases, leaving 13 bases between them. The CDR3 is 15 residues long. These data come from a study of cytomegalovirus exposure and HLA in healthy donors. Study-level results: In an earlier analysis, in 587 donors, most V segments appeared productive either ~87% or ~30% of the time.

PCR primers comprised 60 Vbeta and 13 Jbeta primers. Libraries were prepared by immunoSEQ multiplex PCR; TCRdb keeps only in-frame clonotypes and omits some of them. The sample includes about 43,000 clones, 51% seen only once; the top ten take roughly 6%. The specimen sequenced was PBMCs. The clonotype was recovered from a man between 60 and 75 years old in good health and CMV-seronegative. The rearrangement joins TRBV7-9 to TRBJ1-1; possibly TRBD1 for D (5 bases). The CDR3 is CASSLGQGGSTEAFF. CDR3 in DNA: TGTGCCAGCAGCTTAGGGCAGGGAGGTTCCACTGAAGCTTTCTTT.